One and the same sample provided the 4 T cell receptor beta chains below, sequenced in a study of control samples from healthy donors and cancer patients. Sequenced by immunoSEQ multiplex PCR; TCRdb stores in-frame clones only, minus some. In the table there are more than 95,000 clones, around nine tenths of which are singletons. The sample consisted of PBMCs. These receptors all stem from a man between 60 and 75 years old with lung cancer.

The V gene is TRBV3-1 (or the pseudogene TRBV3-2), the J gene TRBJ1-5; no definite D call. V gave up 0 bases and J gave up 5 bases, with 14 bases separating them. The germline gives CDR1 LGHDT, CDR2 YNNKEL (reference sequence). This CDR3 is built from 16 residues. CDR3 in amino acids: CASSQDGWSPDQPQHF. The DNA for the CDR3 is TGTGCCAGCAGCCAAGATGGTTGGTCGCCCGATCAGCCCCAGCATTTT.

The genes are TRBV6-6 and TRBJ1-1, with D unclear. Looked up from germline, CDR1 is MNHNY and CDR2 is SVGAGI (reference sequence). This CDR3 has 14 residues. V was trimmed by 5 bases and J by 0 bases, leaving 10 bases between them. The CDR3 bases are TGTGCCAGCAGTCGCCAAGATTTGAACACTGAAGCTTTCTTT. Amino acid sequence: CASSRQDLNTEAFF.

This clone occurred once. The chain uses TRBV6-5 and TRBJ2-2; 8 positions agree with TRBD1. The length of the CDR3 is 15 residues. Germline loops: CDR1 MNHEY, CDR2 SVGAGI. V was pared by 7 bases and J by 4 bases, with 8 bases of the junction left unmatched. CDR3 loop: CASIPQGAGTGELFF. In DNA, the CDR3 is TGTGCCAGCATCCCCCAGGGGGCGGGCACCGGGGAGCTGTTTTTT.

In DNA, the CDR3 is TGCGCCAGCAGCTTGGTCGTGGGGGTAGACAATGAGCAGTTCTTC. Protein sequence: CASSLVVGVDNEQFF. The chain combines TRBV5-1 with TRBJ2-1, with D perhaps given as TRBD1 or TRBD2 (5 bases each). Germline CDR1 and CDR2: SGHRS and YFSETQ. V was shortened by 0 bases and J by 5 bases, with 12 bases between the two germline ends. The CDR3 contains 15 residues.